These 8 T cell receptor beta chains were all obtained from the same sample, sequenced in a study of T cell repertoires in cytomegalovirus infection. Their specific antigens are unknown. TCRdb called the reads again in MiXCR, with one record for every CDR3 protein. The sample includes 650,000 to 900,000 distinct CDR3 sequences, 32% seen only once; the top ten take around 12%. The sample here was cultured CD8+ T cells from PBMCs, taken from culture after CMV antigen stimulation. The receptors come from a human donor in good health (CMV status not recorded). Some clones in this sample may be carry-over from other donors' samples.

About this clonotype itself: One end of the junction fails to match germline, which may point to a read error. V and J are TRBV27 and TRBJ2-5, with TRBD2 matching 7 bases. Germline CDR1 and CDR2: MNHEY and SMNVEV (reference sequence). The CDR3 has 13 residues. The CDR3 sequence is CTSREGFEETQYF. The CDR3, as DNA: TGTACCAGCAGGGAGGGGTTCGAAGAGACCCAGTACTTC.

This chain connects TRBV2 to TRBJ1-5; D is undetermined. With 2 bases removed from V and 0 bases from J, the gap between germline ends came to 5 bases. The CDR3 has 14 amino acids. From germline, CDR1 is SNHLY and CDR2 FYNNEI. CDR3: CASSERYSNQPQHF. DNA of the CDR3: TGTGCCAGCAGTGAAAGGTATAGCAATCAGCCCCAGCATTTT.

The rearrangement links TRBV7-9 to TRBJ1-2; D is unresolved. CDR3 length equals 16 residues. Trimming pared 4 bases from V and 4 bases from J, leaving 19 bases between. Per the germline V gene, CDR1 is SEHNR and CDR2 is FQNEAQ (reference sequence). The DNA for the CDR3 is TGTGCCAGCAGCTGGCCCCCTACAGACTCCGGCTATGGCTACACCTTC. Translation gives CASSWPPTDSGYGYTF.

This clonotype was observed a handful of times. This chain joins TRBV5-4 and TRBJ2-2; TRBD1 matches 7 bases. V trimming: 6 bases; J trimming: 3 bases; junction bases outside the gene matches: 8. This CDR3 spans 15 amino acids. Germline V gene data show CDR1 as SGHNT and CDR2 as YYREEE (reference sequence). In nucleotides, the CDR3 is TGTGCCAGCACCCACCCGGACAGGCACACCGGGGAGCTGTTTTTT. Translated: CASTHPDRHTGELFF.

This chain uses TRBV27 with TRBJ2-1; perhaps D is TRBD1 or TRBD2 (7 bases each). Trimming took off 10 bases at V and 0 bases at J, with 22 bases between the two ends. This CDR3 is 17 amino acids long. CDR1 is MNHEY and CDR2 is SMNVEV in the germline V gene (reference sequence). The CDR3 region is CATRGWEGASSYNEQFF. The CDR3 region has the DNA TGTGCCACCAGGGGTTGGGAGGGGGCCAGCTCCTACAATGAGCAGTTCTTC.

This clonotype was seen at least ten times. The rearrangement joins TRBV6-6 to TRBJ2-5, with D tentatively TRBD1 or TRBD2 (6 bases each). The CDR3 contains 17 residues. The germline V gene has CDR1 MNHNY and CDR2 SVGAGI (reference sequence). V lost 0 bases and J 1 base, leaving 15 bases between the germline ends. CDR3 sequence (DNA): TGTGCCAGCAGTTACTCGAAAAGAGGGGGGTTCCAAGAGACCCAGTACTTC. Amino acid sequence: CASSYSKRGGFQETQYF.

This chain uses TRBV6-5 with TRBJ1-2; possible D gene TRBD1, 5 bases. In germline, CDR1 is MNHEY, CDR2 SVGAGI. V was clipped by 0 bases and J by 4 bases, with 12 bases between them. The CDR3 contains 15 residues. DNA of the CDR3: TGTGCCAGCAGTTACTCGGGACCGGTGACCTATGGCTACACCTTC. Translated, it gives CASSYSGPVTYGYTF.

As regards this clonotype: One end of the junction fails to match germline, which may point to a read error. This chain links TRBV7-7 with TRBJ2-7; D perhaps matches TRBD2 (5 bases). The CDR3 is 15 amino acids. Per the germline V gene, CDR1 is SSHAT and CDR2 is FNYEAQ (reference sequence). The CDR3 protein is CASSRRVGSRDEQYF. The CDR3, as DNA: TGTGCTAGCAGCCGCCGGGTGGGGAGTCGAGACGAGCAGTACTTC.